This is a list of T cell receptor beta chains from one sample in a study of OX40 agonist ivuxolimab in advanced cancers. Generated by immunoSEQ multiplex PCR, the TCRdb table keeps only in-frame clones and is missing some. The sample has 70,000 or so clones, about three quarters seen once; the top ten hold under 2.5%. The material sequenced was CD4+ or CD8+ T cells sorted from blood, taken in a trial of the OX40 agonist ivuxolimab. All receptors derive from an adult with an advanced solid tumor such as melanoma, head and neck, liver or kidney cancer. CDR3s include the opening cysteine and the closing phenylalanine or tryptophan. The order of the fields is V gene, D gene, J gene, clone size, CDR3 DNA, CDR3 protein. A D gene is named only where the DNA matches it firmly. Clone size is given for some rows only: seen once, a few or many times, or a class if the clone is expanded.

TRBV9,.,TRBJ2-3,.,TGTGCCAGCAGCGGGGGGATCAATTCAGATACGCAGTATTTT,CASSGGINSDTQYF
TRBV5-4,.,TRBJ2-5,.,TGTGCCAGCAGCCACACAGGGAGGGAGGAGACCCAGTACTTC,CASSHTGREETQYF
TRBV5-1,.,TRBJ2-6,.,TGCGCCAGCAGTGAGGACGCTGGGGCCAACGTCCTGACTTTC,CASSEDAGANVLTF
TRBV28,TRBD1,TRBJ2-1,.,TGTGCCAGCAGTAGGGACAGGGGTTTTCGGGAGTTCTTC,CASSRDRGFREFF
TRBV2,.,TRBJ2-3,.,TGTGCCAGCAGTGCCAGGGTCCCCACAGATACGCAGTATTTT,CASSARVPTDTQYF
TRBV29-1,.,TRBJ2-6,.,TGCAGCGTTGGGGATCTCTCTGGGGCCAACGTCCTGACTTTC,CSVGDLSGANVLTF
TRBV18,.,TRBJ1-5,.,TGTGCCAGCTCACCAGGGCAAAGCAATCAGCCCCAGCATTTT,CASSPGQSNQPQHF
TRBV7-2,TRBD2,TRBJ2-3,few,TGTGCCAGCAGCTCGGGACTACCTAGCACAGATACGCAGTATTTT,CASSSGLPSTDTQYF
TRBV7-3,.,TRBJ2-1,.,TGTGCCAGCAGCCTGACTAACAATGAGCAGTTCTTC,CASSLTNNEQFF
TRBV2,.,TRBJ1-3,.,TGTGCCAGCAAGAGGAGGGGAGAAGGAAACACCATATATTTT,CASKRRGEGNTIYF
TRBV5-6,TRBD1,TRBJ2-7,.,TGTGCCAGCAGCCCCGGGACAGGGGGGGGAGAGCAGTACTTC,CASSPGTGGGEQYF
TRBV2,TRBD2,TRBJ2-3,once,TGTGCCAGCAAGAGACTAGCGGTAAGCACAGATACGCAGTATTTT,CASKRLAVSTDTQYF
TRBV30,.,TRBJ1-5,.,TGTGCCTGGAGCCCCCCGGCGCAGCCCCAGCATTTT,CAWSPPAQPQHF
TRBV28,TRBD2,TRBJ2-3,.,TGTGCCAGCAGTTCTGGACTAGCGGGACCGGATACGCAGTATTTT,CASSSGLAGPDTQYF
TRBV27,.,TRBJ1-4,.,TGTGCCTCCCGACGGCGGGGGGTTGGGGAAAAACTGTTTTTT,CASRRRGVGEKLFF
TRBV4-2,TRBD1,TRBJ1-1,.,TGTGCCAGCAGCCAAGAACCGACAGGGCTTAACACTGAAGCTTTCTTT,CASSQEPTGLNTEAFF
TRBV7-6,.,TRBJ2-1,.,TGTGCCAGCAGCTTGCCTCCGGGCAATGAGCAGTTCTTC,CASSLPPGNEQFF
TRBV5-6,.,TRBJ2-7,once,TGTGCCAGCAGTACCGCACGGGAGGAGCAGTACTTC,CASSTAREEQYF
TRBV18,.,TRBJ1-3,.,TGTGCCAGCTCTCCTCAGGGAAACACCATATATTTT,CASSPQGNTIYF
TRBV19,.,TRBJ1-5,.,TGTGCCAGTAGTATAGCTGGGGTAGGGTATAGCAATCAGCCCCAGCATTTT,CASSIAGVGYSNQPQHF
TRBV6-5,TRBD1,TRBJ2-7,.,TGTGCCAGCAGAGCGGGGACAGGGGGCTACGAGCAGTACTTC,CASRAGTGGYEQYF
TRBV4-1,.,TRBJ2-7,.,TGCGCCAGCAGCCTAATTCCAGGGGTGCCAATTAAGGGGGAGCAGTACTTC,CASSLIPGVPIKGEQYF
TRBV7-9,TRBD2,TRBJ2-7,.,TGTGCCAGCAGCGGTAATAGCGGGAAAGGGTTCTACGAGCAGTACTTC,CASSGNSGKGFYEQYF
TRBV11-3,.,TRBJ2-2,.,TGTGCCAGCAGCCCCCAGGTGAACACCGGGGAGCTGTTTTTT,CASSPQVNTGELFF
TRBV5-1,.,TRBJ1-1,.,TGCGCCAGCAGCTTGGGAACGGTGAACACTGAAGCTTTCTTT,CASSLGTVNTEAFF
TRBV29-1,TRBD2,TRBJ2-2,few,TGCAGCGCCCTAGCGGGAGGCGGGACCGGGGAGCTGTTTTTT,CSALAGGGTGELFF
TRBV9,.,TRBJ1-6,medium-sized,TGTGCCAGCAGCCCCTATACGAATTCACCCCTCCACTTT,CASSPYTNSPLHF
TRBV21-1,.,TRBJ2-7,.,TGTGCCAGCAGCACTCCCGGGACAGGGATATTGGTGCAGTACTTC,CASSTPGTGILVQYF
TRBV19,TRBD1,TRBJ1-1,.,TGTGCCAGTAGGGGGACAGGTCCGAACACTGAAGCTTTCTTT,CASRGTGPNTEAFF
TRBV6-6,TRBD1,TRBJ2-7,.,TGTGCCAGCAGACAACCGGACAGGGAAGCCTACGAGCAGTACTTC,CASRQPDREAYEQYF
TRBV4-1,.,TRBJ1-1,.,TGCGCCAGCAGCCAATCAGGGGTCGGGATGAACACTGAAGCTTTCTTT,CASSQSGVGMNTEAFF
TRBV2,TRBD1,TRBJ1-2,.,TGTGCCAGCAGTGAGTCCGGGACAGCCCTAAACTATGGCTACACCTTC,CASSESGTALNYGYTF
TRBV5-1,.,TRBJ1-2,.,TGCGCCAGCCGATCGATCGGCGCGGGTGGCTACACCTTC,CASRSIGAGGYTF
TRBV6-1,.,TRBJ1-6,.,TGTGCCAGCAGTGTGGGGAGGGGAGCACCCCTCCACTTT,CASSVGRGAPLHF
TRBV7-8,TRBD1,TRBJ1-1,.,TGTGCCAGCAGAGCAGGGGGCTCTCGGAACCTTGAAGCTTTCTTT,CASRAGGSRNLEAFF
TRBV5-6,.,TRBJ2-7,.,TGTGCCAGCAGCTTGGCCCCCAGGTACTACGAGCAGTACTTC,CASSLAPRYYEQYF
TRBV27,TRBD1,TRBJ1-3,.,TGTGCCAGCAGTCCGACCCACAGGGGGCTGGTTACTCTCTCTGGAAACACCATATATTTT,CASSPTHRGLVTLSGNTIYF
TRBV5-1,TRBD2,TRBJ2-2,.,TGCGCCAGCAGCTTGCTAGCGGGGGACACCGGGGAGCTGTTTTTT,CASSLLAGDTGELFF
TRBV5-5,TRBD1,TRBJ1-4,.,TGTGCCAGCAGCTTGTGGACAGGGGTCGGTATAAAACTGTTTTTT,CASSLWTGVGIKLFF
TRBV29-1,.,TRBJ1-4,.,TGCAGCGGGGGCGGGCGGGAAAAACTGTTTTTT,CSGGGREKLFF
TRBV28,.,TRBJ1-1,.,TGTGCCAGCAGTTTATACGGAACTGAAGCTTTCTTT,CASSLYGTEAFF
TRBV4-1,TRBD2,TRBJ2-7,.,TGCGCCAGCAGCCAAGATACAAGCGGGATGTACGAGCAGTACTTC,CASSQDTSGMYEQYF
TRBV27,TRBD1,TRBJ1-2,.,TGTGCCAGCAGTTTGAAGGGGGCGCCGAGGAATGGCTACACCTTC,CASSLKGAPRNGYTF
TRBV5-1,.,TRBJ2-7,.,TGCGCCAGCAGCTTGACACAGTACGAGCAGTACTTC,CASSLTQYEQYF
TRBV5-6,.,TRBJ2-2,once,TGTGCCAGCAGCTTGGACAGAAACACCGGGGAGCTGTTTTTT,CASSLDRNTGELFF
TRBV28,TRBD1,TRBJ1-6,.,TGTGCCAGCAGTCAGGACAGGGGTCAGGCCCTCCACTTT,CASSQDRGQALHF